Sequencing of this T cell receptor beta chain was carried out in a study of blood T cells in healthy people across ages. Remarks on this clonotype: Its antigen is not known.

Study findings and constraints: More naive CD4+ cells and higher diversity were found in long-lived than in aged donors.

Those donating, healthy Caucasian individuals from Russia, were aged roughly 6 to 90. The CDR3 spans 15 residues. Unmatched junction bases numbered 9, after V lost 5 bases and J lost 8 bases. Primers used in a second PCR of about 7 to 12 cycles were a sample-barcoded 5' primer and a J-beta primer mix. Sequencing yielded, for each sample, at least 2.5 million paired-end reads carrying CDR3. Each CDR3 protein gets one entry after TCRdb re-called the 5' RACE reads with MiXCR. The data hold about 1,800,000 distinct CDR3 sequences, with 28% observed a single time. This TCR was sampled from a woman aged 25 to 39 in good health. Input material: blood. V is TRBV12-3 or TRBV12-4 and J is TRBJ2-1; 10 bases line up with TRBD2. CDR3 nucleotides: TGTGCCAGCAGTCCATGGACTAGCGGACCGGATGAGCAGTTCTTC. Protein product: CASSPWTSGPDEQFF.